Each of the 26 T cell receptor beta chains below was sequenced from the same sample in a study of T cells in Graves' hyperthyroidism and ophthalmopathy. There were TCR beta CDR3 regions amplified from RNA transcripts. TCR CDR3 regions were first amplified by RT-PCR with HTBI primers. TCRdb itself ran the multiplex PCR reads through MiXCR, one entry per CDR3 protein. Here the sample spans fewer than 110,000 distinct CDR3 sequences, roughly 15% being singletons. Sequencing used blood. Receptors originate from a woman between 50 and 59 years old with Graves' hyperthyroidism.

Note on this clonotype: The junction does not match germline at one end; this may be a read error. The rearrangement links TRBV2 to TRBJ1-5, with a possible D match to TRBD1 (6 bases). Germline V gene sequence: CDR1 SNHLY, CDR2 FYNNEI. The CDR3 totals 13 residues. The CDR3 DNA reads TGTGCCAGCAGGCGGGACACAGATCAACCCCAGCATTTT. This gives the protein CASRRDTDQPQHF.

V is TRBV12-3 or TRBV12-4 and J is TRBJ1-4, with D possibly being TRBD1 (5 bases). CDR3 length: 14 residues. With 5 bases removed from V and 8 bases from J, the gap between germline ends came to 15 bases. Here the CDR3 DNA reads TGTGCCAGCAGTGTCCAGGGCCCGGGGGAAAAACTGTTTTTT. Protein product: CASSVQGPGEKLFF.

The chain is built from TRBV7-2 and TRBJ2-1; 9 bases agree with TRBD2. This CDR3 is built from 14 residues. CDR1 is SGHTA and CDR2 is FQGNSA in the germline V gene. Trimming cost V 3 bases and J 9 bases; bases outside gene matches: 6. CDR3 in amino acids: CASSFAGGPGEQFF. CDR3 coding DNA: TGTGCCAGCAGCTTCGCGGGAGGGCCAGGTGAGCAGTTCTTC.

In this sample, this clonotype turned up many times. The V gene is TRBV20-1, the J gene TRBJ1-5; weak D call: TRBD1 (6 bases). This CDR3 contains 14 residues. The germline V and J ends were trimmed by 5 bases and 4 bases, with 15 bases remaining between them. The germline CDR1 and CDR2 sequences are DFQATT and SNEGSKA (reference sequence). CDR3 in amino acids: CSARREGQNQPQHF. The DNA for the CDR3 is TGCAGTGCTCGGAGGGAGGGACAAAATCAGCCCCAGCATTTT.

The rearrangement uses TRBV5-5 and TRBJ1-5; 10 bases agree with TRBD1. Trimming removed 3 bases from V and 5 bases from J; junction bases left unmatched: 5. CDR1 is SGHKS and CDR2 is YYEKEE in the germline V gene (reference sequence). This CDR3 contains 15 residues. DNA for the CDR3: TGTGCCAGCAGCTGGGGACAGGGGATGGATCAGCCCCAGCATTTT. Translated: CASSWGQGMDQPQHF. Full variable domain (remainder filled in from reference TRBV5-5 and TRBJ1-5): DAGVTQSPTHLIKTRGQQVTLRCSPISGHKSVSWYQQVLGQGPQFIFQYYEKEERGRGNFPDRFSARQFPNYSSELNVNALLLGDSALYLCASSWGQGMDQPQHFGDGTRLSIL.

This clonotype was counted between two and nine times. The chain is built from TRBV4-1 and TRBJ2-7, with 10 bases aligning to TRBD2. V lost 5 bases, J lost 5 bases, and 12 bases stayed unmatched. Germline values: CDR1 MGHRA, CDR2 YSYEKL. The CDR3 extends over 16 amino acids. The CDR3 DNA sequence: TGCGCCAGCAGCGGACCAGCGGGAGGGTCCCCAAACGAGCAGTACTTC. Translated, it gives CASSGPAGGSPNEQYF.

This clonotype was counted many times. The chain employs TRBV6-5 and TRBJ1-2; D gene uncertain. V was clipped by 0 bases and J by 6 bases, with 2 bases between them. Germline assignment: CDR1 MNHEY and CDR2 SVGAGI. This CDR3 has 11 residues. The CDR3 DNA reads TGTGCCAGCAGTTACTCAAATGGCTACACCTTC. Amino acid sequence: CASSYSNGYTF.

In this sample, this clonotype turned up many times. The V and J genes are TRBV20-1 and TRBJ2-7; D gene uncertain. Between the trimmed V and J ends, which lost 3 bases and 4 bases, there was a span of 13 bases. CDR3 length: 13 amino acids. CDR1 is DFQATT, CDR2 SNEGSKA, per germline (reference sequence). CDR3 sequence: CSASPGTWYEQYV. CDR3 DNA: TGCAGTGCTAGCCCAGGTACATGGTACGAGCAGTACGTC.

Points on this clonotype: It may be a read error: a sequence one base away is much more abundant. This chain uses TRBV6-5 with TRBJ2-1; 8 nucleotides agree with TRBD2. TRBJ2-7 matches the DNA end more closely, so the J call is doubtful. This CDR3 comprises 16 residues. Germline V CDR1 and CDR2: MNHEY, SVGAGI. The CDR3 DNA is TGTGCCAGCAGTTCCAGACTAGCGACGAACTACAATGAGCAGTACTTC. This codes for CASSSRLATNYNEQYF.

This clonotype came up many times. The rearrangement links TRBV20-1 to TRBJ2-1, with D tentatively TRBD2 (7 bases). Germline V gene sequence: CDR1 DFQATT, CDR2 SNEGSKA (reference sequence). The CDR3 sequence is 14 residues long. Trimming took 3 bases from V and 2 from J, leaving 11 bases between them. This CDR3 reads CSARAGATYNEQFF. The CDR3 region has the DNA TGCAGTGCTAGGGCGGGGGCGACCTACAATGAGCAGTTCTTC.

This clonotype was picked up many times. The J gene is TRBJ2-3, the V gene TRBV29-1; D is uncertain. The V gene's germline CDR1 is SQVTM and CDR2 ANQGSEA. V lost 4 bases, J lost 6 bases, and 11 bases lay in between. The CDR3 totals 12 residues. This CDR3 is CSVGPRGDTQYF. As DNA, the CDR3 is TGCAGCGTTGGGCCCCGTGGGGATACGCAGTATTTT.

This clonotype was counted ten times or more. The chain has TRBV28 and TRBJ2-7; D is unresolved. CDR3 length: 14 amino acids. With 1 base removed from V and 2 bases from J, the gap between germline ends came to 9 bases. Germline V gives CDR1 MDHEN, CDR2 SYDVKM. Here the CDR3 reads CASSLLAEPYEQYV. The CDR3 coding sequence is TGTGCCAGCAGTTTATTAGCCGAACCCTACGAGCAGTACGTC.

This clonotype was counted a few times. At one boundary the junction diverges from the germline segment, which might be a read error. As DNA, the CDR3 is TGTGCCAGCGGTGAAGGGCCGGATACGCAGTATTTT. Translated, it gives CASGEGPDTQYF. The chain combines TRBV6-1 with TRBJ2-3; D is undetermined. The germline CDR1 and CDR2 sequences are MNHNS and SASEGT. The CDR3 sequence is 12 residues long.

This clonotype was recorded at least ten times. This chain uses TRBV11-2 with TRBJ2-1; D gene ambiguous. The germline V gene encodes CDR1 SGHAT and CDR2 FQNNGV. The CDR3 loop spans 13 amino acids. V was shortened by 8 bases and J by 0 bases, with 8 bases between the two germline ends. This CDR3 is CASAPGSYNEQFF. DNA of the CDR3: TGTGCCAGCGCCCCGGGCTCCTACAATGAGCAGTTCTTC. Based on the CDR3 plus reference TRBV11-2 and TRBJ2-1, the full variable domain is EAGVAQSPRYKIIEKRQSVAFWCNPISGHATLYWYQQILGQGPKLLIQFQNNGVVDDSQLPKDRFSAERLKGVDSTLKIQPAKLEDSAVYLCASAPGSYNEQFFGPGTRLTVL.

The rearrangement links TRBV5-6 to TRBJ1-1; tentatively, D is TRBD1 (5 bases). The CDR3 spans 14 residues. CDR1 is SGHDT and CDR2 is YYEEEE in the germline V gene. V dropped 0 bases and J dropped 5 bases, with 11 bases sitting between them. In DNA form, the CDR3 reads TGTGCCAGCAGCTTGGACCAGGGTATGACTGAAGCTTTCTTT. As protein: CASSLDQGMTEAFF.

Ten or more counts support this clonotype. The rearrangement uses TRBV19 and TRBJ2-5, with 13 bases fitting TRBD2. CDR1 is LNHDA and CDR2 is SQIVND in the germline V gene (reference sequence). The junction had 6 bases not matched to a gene; V was cut back by 3 bases and J by 2 bases. This CDR3 comprises 17 residues. The CDR3 protein is CASSILRTSGSQETQYF. CDR3 in DNA: TGTGCCAGTAGTATTCTTCGGACTAGCGGGAGTCAAGAGACCCAGTACTTC.

This clonotype occurred many times. V usage is TRBV3-1 and J usage is TRBJ1-1, with TRBD1 matching 7 bases. This CDR3 comprises 17 residues. The germline CDR1 and CDR2 sequences are LGHDT and YNNKEL (reference sequence). With 1 base clipped from V and 4 bases from J, the junction kept 12 bases outside the gene matches. The CDR3 DNA reads TGTGCCAGCAGCCAAGTTTCCACTTTGACAGGGAGCACTGAAGCTTTCTTT. Its protein product is CASSQVSTLTGSTEAFF. Supplemented by reference TRBV3-1 and TRBJ1-1, the full variable domain reads DTAVSQTPKYLVTQMGNDKSIKCEQNLGHDTMYWYKQDSKKFLKIMFSYNNKELIINETVPNRFSPKSPDKAHLNLHINSLELGDSAVYFCASSQVSTLTGSTEAFFGQGTRLTVV.

This clonotype came up many times. The rearrangement uses TRBV28 and TRBJ1-4; 9 bases agree with TRBD1. This CDR3 comprises 17 residues. Looked up from germline, CDR1 is MDHEN and CDR2 is SYDVKM. V was clipped by 5 bases and J by 7 bases; unmatched bases: 14. The CDR3 sequence is CASSPRDRAVSVEKLFF. The CDR3 nucleotides read TGTGCCAGCAGTCCAAGGGACAGGGCCGTTAGCGTTGAAAAACTGTTTTTT.

Points on this clonotype: A much larger clone lies a single base off, so this may be a read error. The rearrangement links TRBV20-1 to TRBJ2-5, with 10 bases that match TRBD2. CDR1 and CDR2 (germline): DFQATT, SNEGSKA (reference sequence). The CDR3 has 12 residues. The trim removed 3 bases at V and 11 bases at J, leaving 6 bases unmatched. CDR3 in amino acids: CSASEREGPQYF. In DNA, the CDR3 is TGCAGTGCTAGCGAGCGGGAGGGTCCTCAGTACTTC.

There are many counts of this clonotype. The CDR3 sequence is CASSDQEPETQYF. The DNA of the CDR3 is TGTGCCAGCAGTGACCAGGAGCCTGAGACCCAGTACTTC. This chain connects TRBV2 to TRBJ2-5; no clear D. Germline lookup yields CDR1 SNHLY and CDR2 FYNNEI. V gave up 3 bases and J gave up 5 bases, with 10 bases separating them. The CDR3 totals 13 residues. Looking up the rest from reference TRBV2 and TRBJ2-5 gives the full variable domain: EPEVTQTPSHQVTQMGQEVILRCVPISNHLYFYWYRQILGQKVEFLVSFYNNEISEKSEIFDDQFSVERPDGSNFTLKIRSTKLEDSAMYFCASSDQEPETQYFGPGTRLLVL.

This clonotype came up many times. V is TRBV29-1 and J is TRBJ2-7, with D perhaps TRBD1 (5 bases). V lost 4 bases, J lost 0 bases, and 13 bases lay in between. This CDR3 has 14 amino acids. Germline values: CDR1 SQVTM, CDR2 ANQGSEA. DNA for the CDR3: TGCAGCGTTGTAGGGCAGGGCACCTCCTACGAGCAGTACTTC. This gives the protein CSVVGQGTSYEQYF.

This clonotype was seen repeatedly, ten times or more. The chain joins TRBV4-1 to TRBJ1-1, with 7 nucleotides matching TRBD1. This CDR3 has 14 residues. Per germline, CDR1 MGHRA and CDR2 YSYEKL. V shed 0 bases and J 5 bases; nucleotides not matched to a gene: 3. CDR3 DNA sequence: TGCGCCAGCAGCCAAGACAGGGGGGTAACTGAAGCTTTCTTT. This sequence encodes CASSQDRGVTEAFF.

This clonotype was seen repeatedly, ten times or more. The chain couples TRBV7-3 to TRBJ1-2; no clear D gene. This CDR3 has 13 residues. V dropped 2 bases and J dropped 3 bases, with 7 bases sitting between them. Germline V gives CDR1 SGHTA, CDR2 FQGTGA. The CDR3 region is CASSLYADYGYTF. The CDR3 coding sequence is TGTGCCAGCAGCTTATATGCAGACTATGGCTACACCTTC.

This clonotype was detected many times. J is TRBJ2-1 and V is TRBV7-2; D call uncertain. Germline assignment: CDR1 SGHTA and CDR2 FQGNSA. Trimming removed 1 base from V and 4 bases from J, with 14 bases in between. CDR3 length: 16 amino acids. The CDR3 loop is CASSLDRQTRYNEQFF. The CDR3 DNA reads TGTGCCAGCAGCTTAGATCGCCAGACACGGTACAATGAGCAGTTCTTC.

This clonotype was observed many times. V and J are TRBV7-3 and TRBJ1-4; D might be TRBD1 (6 bases). The CDR3 covers 15 residues. V dropped 5 bases and J dropped 7 bases, with 17 bases sitting between them. The germline V gene encodes CDR1 SGHTA and CDR2 FQGTGA. In DNA form, the CDR3 reads TGTGCCAGCAGCCACGCGCAGGGGAAGAGTGAAAAACTGTTTTTT. Translation gives CASSHAQGKSEKLFF.

There are many counts of this clonotype. The rearrangement joins TRBV18 to TRBJ1-4, with D unresolved. CDR3 length equals 14 residues. Per the germline V gene, CDR1 is KGHSH and CDR2 is LQKENI. Trimming cost V 3 bases and J 0 bases, with 5 bases left between them. The CDR3 region has the DNA TGTGCCAGCTCACCTAGTTCAACTAATGAAAAACTGTTTTTT. As protein: CASSPSSTNEKLFF.